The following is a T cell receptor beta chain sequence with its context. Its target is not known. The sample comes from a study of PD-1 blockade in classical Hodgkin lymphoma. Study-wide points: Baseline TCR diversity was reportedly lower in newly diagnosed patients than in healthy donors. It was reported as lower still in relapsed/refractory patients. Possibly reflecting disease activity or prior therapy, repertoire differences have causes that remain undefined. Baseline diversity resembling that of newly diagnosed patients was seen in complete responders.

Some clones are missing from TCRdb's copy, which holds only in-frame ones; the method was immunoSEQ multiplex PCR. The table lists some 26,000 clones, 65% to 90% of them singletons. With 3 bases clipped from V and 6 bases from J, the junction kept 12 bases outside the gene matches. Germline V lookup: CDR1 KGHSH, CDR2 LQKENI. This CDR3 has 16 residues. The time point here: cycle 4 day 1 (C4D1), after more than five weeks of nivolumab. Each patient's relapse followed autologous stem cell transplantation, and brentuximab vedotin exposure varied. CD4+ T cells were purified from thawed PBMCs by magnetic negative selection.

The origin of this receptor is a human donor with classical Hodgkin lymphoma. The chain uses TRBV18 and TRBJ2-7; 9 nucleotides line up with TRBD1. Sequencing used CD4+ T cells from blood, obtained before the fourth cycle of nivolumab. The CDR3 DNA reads TGTGCCAGCTCACCGCGCCCGGGACAGGGTAAGCTCGAGCAGTACTTC. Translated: CASSPRPGQGKLEQYF.